Each of the 14 T cell receptor beta chains below was sequenced from the same sample in a study of graft-versus-host responses after intestinal transplantation. Data came from immunoSEQ multiplex PCR; TCRdb stores just in-frame clones and leaves some out. The profile covers about 27,000 clones, with roughly 86% appearing a single time and 0.8% to 0.95% taken by the ten largest. Their cognate antigens are unknown. Sample: unstimulated CD8+ T cells sorted from spleen or lymph node cells, taken before transplant. Receptor source: a human donor who was the organ donor for an intestinal transplant.

This clone was counted only a few times. This chain connects TRBV6-5 to TRBJ1-1, with D perhaps matching TRBD1 (6 bases). The CDR3 runs 13 residues. V was pared by 6 bases and J by 14 bases, with 22 bases between. CDR1 MNHEY and CDR2 SVGAGI come from the germline V gene. CDR3 in DNA: TGTGCCAGCAGCCCAAACCGGGGGGCAGGGCGGTTCTTT. Amino acids: CASSPNRGAGRFF.

This chain connects TRBV7-6 to TRBJ2-1; D is ambiguous. V shed 1 base and J shed 8 bases, with 15 bases lying between them. The CDR3 has 15 amino acids. CDR1 is SGHVS, CDR2 FNYEAQ, per germline. The CDR3 loop reads CASSLGPDGRDEQFF. In DNA, the CDR3 is TGTGCCAGCAGCTTAGGTCCAGACGGTCGGGATGAGCAGTTCTTC.

A remark on this clone: Relative to the germline gene, one junction end is altered; a read error may explain this. This sequence joins TRBV6-6 and TRBJ2-1; 7 nucleotides line up with TRBD2. Germline loops: CDR1 MNHNY, CDR2 SVGAGI (reference sequence). This CDR3 has 13 amino acids. The CDR3 DNA is TGTGCCTGCAGTTCCCTTGGGCGGGAGAGTGGGTTCTTC. Its protein is CACSSLGRESGFF.

This rearrangement joins TRBV30 to TRBJ2-3, with a weak D call TRBD1 (6 bases). Germline CDR1 and CDR2: GTSNPN and SVGIG (reference sequence). The CDR3 extends over 15 amino acids. The ends were cut back, 5 bases at V and 4 bases at J, with 19 bases in the middle. CDR3 sequence (DNA): TGTGCCTGGGACACAGGGAACTTTGGGGCAGATACGCAGTATTTT. Protein sequence: CAWDTGNFGADTQYF.

The rearrangement uses TRBV9 and TRBJ2-1; 8 positions match TRBD2. The ends lost 2 bases at V and 5 bases at J; junction bases unmatched: 6. Per the germline V gene, CDR1 is SGDLS and CDR2 is YYNGEE. The CDR3 runs to 15 residues. The CDR3 here is CASSVMTGGNNEQFF. Here the CDR3 DNA reads TGTGCCAGCAGCGTGATGACGGGGGGGAACAATGAGCAGTTCTTC.

This clone appeared a few times. Distinct nucleotide sequences in the sample also encode this CDR3. The chain recombines TRBV4-1 with TRBJ1-5; D possibly corresponds to TRBD1 (5 bases). The CDR3 runs 13 residues. The germline V and J ends were trimmed by 0 bases and 6 bases, with 6 bases remaining between them. Germline CDR1 and CDR2: MGHRA and YSYEKL. The CDR3 nucleotides read TGCGCCAGCAGCCAAGATGGGGGTCAGCCCCAGCATTTT. This translates into CASSQDGGQPQHF.

This clone was seen a single time. The chain couples TRBV4-1 to TRBJ2-3; the D is unclear. CDR1 is MGHRA and CDR2 is YSYEKL in the germline V gene. CDR3 length equals 15 residues. Trimming took 0 bases from V and 2 from J, leaving 9 bases between them. As DNA, the CDR3 is TGCGCCAGCAGCCAAGACCCCTTCAACACAGATACGCAGTATTTT. Translated, it gives CASSQDPFNTDTQYF.

The V call is TRBV5-1, the J call TRBJ2-7, with D unclear. V dropped 0 bases and J dropped 2 bases, with 9 bases sitting between them. Germline CDR1 reads SGHRS; CDR2 reads YFSETQ. The length of the CDR3 is 14 residues. The CDR3 reads CASSLVGETYEQYF. In DNA form, the CDR3 reads TGCGCCAGCAGCTTGGTCGGCGAGACCTACGAGCAGTACTTC.

The chain has TRBV11-3 and TRBJ2-1; unclear D gene. The germline CDR1 and CDR2 sequences are SGHNT and YENEEA. The CDR3 is 14 residues long. V was cut by 0 bases and J by 8 bases, with 11 bases left in between. The CDR3 loop reads CASSLESMADEQFF. In DNA, the CDR3 is TGTGCCAGCAGCTTAGAGTCCATGGCGGATGAGCAGTTCTTC.

The chain employs TRBV2 and TRBJ2-5, with D possibly being TRBD2 (6 bases). Germline CDR1 is SNHLY and CDR2 is FYNNEI. Trimming left V 8 bases short and J 5 bases short, with 12 bases between. This CDR3 contains 12 residues. CDR3 loop: CASHSGEETQYF. The CDR3 DNA sequence: TGTGCCAGCCACTCGGGAGAGGAGACCCAGTACTTC.

The rearrangement uses TRBV27 and TRBJ2-2; the match to TRBD2 covers 7 bases. The CDR3 sequence is 15 residues long. Per the germline V gene, CDR1 is MNHEY and CDR2 is SMNVEV (reference sequence). Trimming took 10 bases from V and 4 from J; bases not matched to a gene: 12. CDR3 region: CATSLVAGVTGELFF. The CDR3 DNA sequence: TGTGCCACCTCCCTCGTAGCGGGCGTCACCGGGGAGCTGTTTTTT.

The chain combines TRBV2 with TRBJ2-1; maybe TRBD2 (6 bases). The germline gives CDR1 SNHLY, CDR2 FYNNEI. With 1 base removed from V and 0 bases from J, the gap between germline ends came to 13 bases. CDR3 size: 17 residues. The CDR3 nucleotides read TGTGCCAGCAGTGAAGGGGCGGGACGCAGCTCCTACAATGAGCAGTTCTTC. Residues: CASSEGAGRSSYNEQFF.

This rearrangement joins TRBV10-3 to TRBJ2-7; 10 bases map to TRBD1. This CDR3 has 14 residues. In germline, CDR1 is ENHRY, CDR2 SYGVKD. Germline trimming cut 6 bases from V and 0 bases from J; bases unmatched to any gene: 2. Here the CDR3 DNA reads TGTGCCATCAGGGGGACAGGGGTCTCCTACGAGCAGTACTTC. This codes for CAIRGTGVSYEQYF.

The V gene is TRBV29-1, the J gene TRBJ1-1; D unclear. Germline V gene sequence: CDR1 SQVTM, CDR2 ANQGSEA. The CDR3 has 14 amino acids. Between the trimmed V and J ends, which lost 1 base and 4 bases, there was a span of 13 bases. Here the CDR3 reads CSVEAGREITEAFF. Written as DNA, the CDR3 is TGCAGCGTTGAAGCGGGGAGGGAGATCACTGAAGCTTTCTTT.